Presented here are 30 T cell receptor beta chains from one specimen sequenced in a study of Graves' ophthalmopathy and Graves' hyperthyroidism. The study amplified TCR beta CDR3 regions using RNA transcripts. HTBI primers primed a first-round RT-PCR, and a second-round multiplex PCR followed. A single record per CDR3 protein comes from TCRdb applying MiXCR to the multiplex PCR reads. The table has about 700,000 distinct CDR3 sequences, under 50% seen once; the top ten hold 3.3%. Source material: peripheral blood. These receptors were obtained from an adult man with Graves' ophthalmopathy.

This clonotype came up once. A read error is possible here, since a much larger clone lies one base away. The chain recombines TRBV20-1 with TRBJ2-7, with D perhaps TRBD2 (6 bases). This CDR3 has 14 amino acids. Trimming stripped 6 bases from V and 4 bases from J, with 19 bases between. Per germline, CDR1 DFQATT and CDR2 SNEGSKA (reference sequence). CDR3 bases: TGCAGTGCAAGGACGGCGGGAAGAGGTTACGAGCAGTACTTC. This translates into CSARTAGRGYEQYF.

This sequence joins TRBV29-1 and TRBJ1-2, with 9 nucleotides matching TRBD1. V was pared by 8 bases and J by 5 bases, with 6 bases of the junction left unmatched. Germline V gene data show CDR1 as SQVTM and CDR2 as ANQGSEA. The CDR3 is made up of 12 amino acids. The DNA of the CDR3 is TGCAGCTTAGCGGGACAGGGATATGGCTACACCTTC. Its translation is CSLAGQGYGYTF.

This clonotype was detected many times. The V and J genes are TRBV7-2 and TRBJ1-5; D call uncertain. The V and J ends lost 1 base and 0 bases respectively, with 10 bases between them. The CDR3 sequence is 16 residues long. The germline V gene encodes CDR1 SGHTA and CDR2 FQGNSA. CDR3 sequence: CASSLDVGGSNQPQHF. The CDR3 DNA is TGTGCCAGCAGCTTAGACGTAGGAGGTAGCAATCAGCCCCAGCATTTT.

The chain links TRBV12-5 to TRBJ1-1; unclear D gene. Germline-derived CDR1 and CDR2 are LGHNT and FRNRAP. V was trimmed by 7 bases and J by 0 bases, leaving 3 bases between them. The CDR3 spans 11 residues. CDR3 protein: CASAMNTEAFF. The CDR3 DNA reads TGTGCTAGTGCTATGAACACTGAAGCTTTCTTT.

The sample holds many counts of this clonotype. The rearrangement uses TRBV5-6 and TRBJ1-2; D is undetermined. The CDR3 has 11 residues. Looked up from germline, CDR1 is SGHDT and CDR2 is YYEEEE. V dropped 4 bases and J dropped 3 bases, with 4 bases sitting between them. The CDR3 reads CASSRDYGYTF. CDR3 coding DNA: TGTGCCAGCAGCCGGGACTATGGCTACACCTTC.

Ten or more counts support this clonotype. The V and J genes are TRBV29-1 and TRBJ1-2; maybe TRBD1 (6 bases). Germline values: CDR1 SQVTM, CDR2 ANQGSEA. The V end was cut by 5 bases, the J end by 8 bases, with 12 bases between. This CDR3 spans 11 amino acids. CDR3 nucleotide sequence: TGCAGCGTTACAGGGCAGGTGGGCTACACCTTC. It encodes CSVTGQVGYTF.

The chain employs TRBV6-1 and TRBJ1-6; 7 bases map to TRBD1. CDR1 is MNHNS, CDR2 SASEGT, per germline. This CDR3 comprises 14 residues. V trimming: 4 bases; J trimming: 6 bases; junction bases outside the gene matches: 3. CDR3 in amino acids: CASSGTGANSPLHF. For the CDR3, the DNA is TGTGCCAGCAGTGGAACAGGGGCTAATTCACCCCTCCACTTT.

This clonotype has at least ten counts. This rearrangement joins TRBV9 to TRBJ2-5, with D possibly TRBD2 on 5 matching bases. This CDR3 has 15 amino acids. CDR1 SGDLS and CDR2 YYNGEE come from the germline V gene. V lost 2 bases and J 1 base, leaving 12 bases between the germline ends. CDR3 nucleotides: TGTGCCAGCAGCGTGTCCAGCGGTCGCCAAGAGACCCAGTACTTC. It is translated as CASSVSSGRQETQYF.

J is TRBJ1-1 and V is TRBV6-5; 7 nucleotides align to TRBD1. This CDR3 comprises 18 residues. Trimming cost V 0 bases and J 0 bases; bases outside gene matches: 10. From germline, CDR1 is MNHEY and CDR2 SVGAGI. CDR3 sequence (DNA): TGTGCCAGCAGTTACTCCACTCCGGGACAGACATTGAACACTGAAGCTTTCTTT. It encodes CASSYSTPGQTLNTEAFF.

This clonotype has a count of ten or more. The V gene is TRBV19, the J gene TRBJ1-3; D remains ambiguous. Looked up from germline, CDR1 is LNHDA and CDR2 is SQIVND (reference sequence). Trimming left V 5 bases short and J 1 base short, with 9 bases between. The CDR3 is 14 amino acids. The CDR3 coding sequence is TGTGCCAGTAGTGGGGAGTTATCTGGAAACACCATATATTTT. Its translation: CASSGELSGNTIYF.

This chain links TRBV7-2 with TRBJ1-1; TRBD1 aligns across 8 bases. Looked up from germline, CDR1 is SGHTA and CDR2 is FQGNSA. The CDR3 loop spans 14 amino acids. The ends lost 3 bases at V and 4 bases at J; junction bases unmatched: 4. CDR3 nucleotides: TGTGCCAGCAGCTTGACAGGGGTGAGCACTGAAGCTTTCTTT. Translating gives CASSLTGVSTEAFF.

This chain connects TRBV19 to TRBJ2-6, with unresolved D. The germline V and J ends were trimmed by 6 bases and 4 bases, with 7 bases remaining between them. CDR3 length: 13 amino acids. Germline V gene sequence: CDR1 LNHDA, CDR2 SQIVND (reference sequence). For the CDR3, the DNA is TGTGCCAGTAGGAGTAAGGGGGCCAACGTCCTGACTTTC. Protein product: CASRSKGANVLTF.

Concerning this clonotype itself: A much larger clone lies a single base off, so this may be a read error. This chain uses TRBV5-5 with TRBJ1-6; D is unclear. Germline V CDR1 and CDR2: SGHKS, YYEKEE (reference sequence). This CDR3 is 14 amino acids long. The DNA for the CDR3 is TGCGCCAGCAGCCTCCGGGATTTTATTCCATCCCTCCACTTT. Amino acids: CASSLRDFIPSLHF.

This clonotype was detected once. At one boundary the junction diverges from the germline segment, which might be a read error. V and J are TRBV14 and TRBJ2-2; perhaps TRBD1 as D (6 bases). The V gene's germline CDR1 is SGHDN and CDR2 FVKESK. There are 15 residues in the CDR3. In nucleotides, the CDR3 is TGTGCCAGCAGCCAAGGCCTGGGGGCAACCGGGGATCTGTTTTTT. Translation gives CASSQGLGATGDLFF. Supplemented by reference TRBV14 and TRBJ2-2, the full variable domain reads EAGVTQFPSHSVIEKGQTVTLRCDPISGHDNLYWYRRVMGKEIKFLLHFVKESKQDESGMPNNRFLAERTGGTYSTLKVQPAELEDSGVYFCASSQGLGATGDLFFGEGSRLTVL.

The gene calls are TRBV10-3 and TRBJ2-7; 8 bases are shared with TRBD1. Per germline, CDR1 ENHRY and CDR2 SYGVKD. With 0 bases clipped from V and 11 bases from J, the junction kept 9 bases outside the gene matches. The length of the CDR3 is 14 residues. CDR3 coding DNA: TGTGCCATCAGTGAGTCGGGGCAGGGGGCAGACAAGTACTTC. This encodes CAISESGQGADKYF.

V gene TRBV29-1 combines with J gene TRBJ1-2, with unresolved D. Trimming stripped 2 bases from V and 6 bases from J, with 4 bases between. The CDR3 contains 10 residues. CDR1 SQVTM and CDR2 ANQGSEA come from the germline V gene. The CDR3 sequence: CSVELDGYTF. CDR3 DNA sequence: TGCAGCGTTGAACTAGATGGCTACACCTTC. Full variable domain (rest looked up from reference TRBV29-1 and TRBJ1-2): SAVISQKPSRDICQRGTSLTIQCQVDSQVTMMFWYRQQPGQSLTLIATANQGSEATYESGFVIDKFPISRPNLTFSTLTVSNMSPEDSSIYLCSVELDGYTFGSGTRLTVV.

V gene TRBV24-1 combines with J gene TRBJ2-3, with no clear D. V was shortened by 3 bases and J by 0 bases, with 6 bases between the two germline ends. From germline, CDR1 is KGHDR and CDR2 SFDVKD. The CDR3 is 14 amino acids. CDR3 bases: TGTGCCACCAGTGATGGTAGGAGCACAGATACGCAGTATTTT. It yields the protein CATSDGRSTDTQYF.

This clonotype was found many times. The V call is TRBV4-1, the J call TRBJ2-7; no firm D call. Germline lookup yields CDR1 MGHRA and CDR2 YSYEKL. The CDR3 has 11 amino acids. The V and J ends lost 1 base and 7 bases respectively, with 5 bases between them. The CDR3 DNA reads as TGCGCCAGCAGCCAAGGACCAGAGCAGTACTTC. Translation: CASSQGPEQYF.

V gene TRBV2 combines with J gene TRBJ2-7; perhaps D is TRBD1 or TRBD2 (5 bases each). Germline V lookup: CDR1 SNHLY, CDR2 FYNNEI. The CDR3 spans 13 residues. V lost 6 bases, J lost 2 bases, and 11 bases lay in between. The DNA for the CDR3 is TGTGCCAGCAGAGGGGAGTCGACCTACGAGCAGTACTTC. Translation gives CASRGESTYEQYF.

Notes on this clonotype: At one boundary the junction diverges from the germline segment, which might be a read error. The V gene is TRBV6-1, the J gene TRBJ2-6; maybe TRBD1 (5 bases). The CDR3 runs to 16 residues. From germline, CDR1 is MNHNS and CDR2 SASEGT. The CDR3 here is CASSSNFRSGASVLTF. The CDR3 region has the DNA TGTGCCAGCAGTTCAAATTTCCGCTCTGGGGCCAGCGTCCTGACTTTC.

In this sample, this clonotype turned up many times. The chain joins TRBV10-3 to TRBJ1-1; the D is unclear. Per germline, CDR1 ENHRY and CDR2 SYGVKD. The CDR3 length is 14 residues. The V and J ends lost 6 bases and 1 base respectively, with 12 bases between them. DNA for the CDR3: TGTGCCATCAGGGTAGATATGAGGAACACTGAAGCTTTCTTT. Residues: CAIRVDMRNTEAFF.

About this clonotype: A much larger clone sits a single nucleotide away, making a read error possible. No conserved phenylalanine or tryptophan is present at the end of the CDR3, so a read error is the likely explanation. CDR3 amino acids: CASSPRADYGYTL. The CDR3 coding sequence is TGCGCCAGCAGCCCCAGGGCCGACTATGGCTACACCCTC. The chain employs TRBV5-1 and TRBJ1-2, with D possibly TRBD1 on 5 matching bases. This CDR3 has 13 amino acids. The germline V and J ends were trimmed by 4 bases and 3 bases, with 10 bases remaining between them. Germline V lookup: CDR1 SGHRS, CDR2 YFSETQ.

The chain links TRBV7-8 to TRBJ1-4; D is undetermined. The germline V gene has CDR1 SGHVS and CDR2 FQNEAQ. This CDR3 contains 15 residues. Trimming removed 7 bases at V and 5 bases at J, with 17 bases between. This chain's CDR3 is CASIQGRVANEKLFF. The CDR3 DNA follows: TGTGCCAGCATCCAAGGGAGGGTGGCGAATGAAAAACTGTTTTTT.

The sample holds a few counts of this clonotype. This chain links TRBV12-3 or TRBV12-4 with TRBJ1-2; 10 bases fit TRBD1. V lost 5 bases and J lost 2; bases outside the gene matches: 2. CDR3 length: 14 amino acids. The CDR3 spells CASSGQGGNYGYTF. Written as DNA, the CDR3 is TGTGCCAGCAGTGGACAGGGGGGGAACTATGGCTACACCTTC.

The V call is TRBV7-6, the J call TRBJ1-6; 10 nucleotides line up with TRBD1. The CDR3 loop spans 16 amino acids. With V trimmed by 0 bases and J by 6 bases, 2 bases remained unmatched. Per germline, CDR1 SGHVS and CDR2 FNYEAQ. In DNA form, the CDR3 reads TGTGCCAGCAGCTTAGCCGGGACAGGGGCTAATTCACCCCTCCACTTT. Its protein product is CASSLAGTGANSPLHF.

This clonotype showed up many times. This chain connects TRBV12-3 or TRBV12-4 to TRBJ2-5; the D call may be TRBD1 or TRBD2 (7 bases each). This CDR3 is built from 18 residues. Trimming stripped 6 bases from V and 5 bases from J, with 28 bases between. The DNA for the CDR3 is TGTGCCAGCAGACCTGTTCGCGGTGCGACAGGGAGGGAGGAGACCCAGTACTTC. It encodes CASRPVRGATGREETQYF.

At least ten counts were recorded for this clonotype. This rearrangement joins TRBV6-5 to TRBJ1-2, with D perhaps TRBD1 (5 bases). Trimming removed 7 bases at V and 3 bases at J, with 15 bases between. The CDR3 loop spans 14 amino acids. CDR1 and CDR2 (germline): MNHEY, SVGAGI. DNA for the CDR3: TGTGCCAGCACCGAGGGACCGGGGGACTATGGCTACACCTTC. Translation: CASTEGPGDYGYTF.

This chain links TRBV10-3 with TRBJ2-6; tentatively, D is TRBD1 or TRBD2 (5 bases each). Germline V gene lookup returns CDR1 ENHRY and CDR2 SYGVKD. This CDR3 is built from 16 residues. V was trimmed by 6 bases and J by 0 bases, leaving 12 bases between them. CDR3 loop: CAISGEGRSGANVLTF. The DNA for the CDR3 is TGTGCCATCAGCGGAGAGGGACGCTCTGGGGCCAACGTCCTGACTTTC.

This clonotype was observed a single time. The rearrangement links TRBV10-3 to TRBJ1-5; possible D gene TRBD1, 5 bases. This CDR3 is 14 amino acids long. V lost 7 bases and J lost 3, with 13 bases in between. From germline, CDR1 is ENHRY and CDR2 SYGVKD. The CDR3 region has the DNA TGTGCCATCAAGTCGGACAAGGACAATCAGCCCCAGCATTTT. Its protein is CAIKSDKDNQPQHF.

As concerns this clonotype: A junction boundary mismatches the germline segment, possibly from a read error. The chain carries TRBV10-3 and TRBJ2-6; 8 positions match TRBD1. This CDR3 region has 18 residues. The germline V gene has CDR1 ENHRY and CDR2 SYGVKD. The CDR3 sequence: CASSENLDRAWGANVLTF. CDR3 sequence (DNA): TGTGCCAGCAGTGAAAACCTGGACAGGGCATGGGGGGCCAACGTCCTGACTTTC.